A single sample is the source of the 18 T cell receptor beta chains below, sequenced in a study of cytomegalovirus exposure and HLA in healthy donors. The study ran its PCR with 60 Vbeta and 13 Jbeta primers. Repertoires were generated with immunoSEQ multiplex PCR, while TCRdb's copy carries only in-frame clones and drops some. The profile shows almost 70,000 clones, around 72% of them singletons. Sequenced: PBMCs. Receptors originate from a male donor in good health and CMV-seropositive.

In the case of this clone: One end of the junction fails to match germline, which may point to a read error. This sequence joins TRBV7-9 and TRBJ1-3; TRBD1 matches at 7 bases. Germline CDR1 and CDR2: SEHNR and FQNEAQ (reference sequence). The CDR3 length is 16 residues. The CDR3 here is CSSSTRQGVSGNTIYF. CDR3 coding DNA: TGTTCCAGCAGCACACGACAGGGAGTCTCTGGAAACACCATATATTTT.

This clone has just one count. The chain employs TRBV6-5 and TRBJ2-6; 7 nucleotides line up with TRBD1. The CDR3 loop spans 15 amino acids. V shed 7 bases and J 2 bases; nucleotides not matched to a gene: 5. CDR1 MNHEY and CDR2 SVGAGI come from the germline V gene. CDR3 sequence (DNA): TGTGCCAGCACTCGGGGACAGCCTGGGGCCAACGTCCTGACTTTC. Translated: CASTRGQPGANVLTF.

This chain joins TRBV2 and TRBJ2-4; no definite D call. V lost 9 bases to trimming and J lost 2 bases, with 11 bases between them. The length of the CDR3 is 13 residues. CDR1 and CDR2 from the germline V gene are SNHLY and FYNNEI. The CDR3 nucleotides are TGTGCCAGGCTTGAGCCAACCAAAAACATTCAGTACTTC. Translating it yields CARLEPTKNIQYF.

The V call is TRBV7-2, the J call TRBJ1-1, with a weak D call TRBD1 (5 bases). V lost 0 bases, J lost 11 bases, and 10 bases lay in between. The CDR3 extends over 12 amino acids. Germline lookup yields CDR1 SGHTA and CDR2 FQGNSA. Here the CDR3 DNA reads TGTGCCAGCAGCTTAGCGTTGGGGCCTGCTTTCTTT. Translated, it gives CASSLALGPAFF. Supplemented by reference TRBV7-2 and TRBJ1-1, the full variable domain reads GAGVSQSPSNKVTEKGKDVELRCDPISGHTALYWYRQSLGQGLEFLIYFQGNSAPDKSGLPSDRFSAERTGGSVSTLTIQRTQQEDSAVYLCASSLALGPAFFGQGTRLTVV.

The rearrangement joins TRBV5-6 to TRBJ2-7, with D perhaps TRBD2 (6 bases). Deletions cut 1 base from V and 0 bases from J, with 8 bases between. Per germline, CDR1 SGHDT and CDR2 YYEEEE. The CDR3 loop spans 14 amino acids. The CDR3 is CASSLPGGSYEQYF. Here the CDR3 DNA reads TGTGCCAGCAGCTTGCCCGGGGGCTCCTACGAGCAGTACTTC.

V usage is TRBV7-2 and J usage is TRBJ2-7; D might be TRBD2 (5 bases). Trimming stripped 8 bases from V and 1 base from J, with 15 bases between. Looked up from germline, CDR1 is SGHTA and CDR2 is FQGNSA. The CDR3 is 14 residues long. The CDR3 loop reads CASRLAWTSYEQYF. The CDR3 region has the DNA TGTGCCAGCCGCCTGGCCTGGACTTCCTACGAGCAGTACTTC.

The V gene is TRBV2, the J gene TRBJ2-7, with 11 nucleotides matching TRBD2. This CDR3 is built from 15 residues. Germline V CDR1 and CDR2: SNHLY, FYNNEI. With 5 bases clipped from V and 6 bases from J, the junction kept 9 bases outside the gene matches. CDR3 bases: TGTGCCAGCAGTCCTATATTAGCGGGAGGGCTCGAGCAGTACTTC. It codes for CASSPILAGGLEQYF.

V is TRBV6-6 and J is TRBJ2-5, with 8 bases identical to TRBD2. The last part of the DNA fits TRBJ2-7 better; the J call may be wrong. CDR1 MNHNY and CDR2 SVGAGI come from the germline V gene (reference sequence). The CDR3 length is 15 residues. The CDR3 DNA sequence: TGTGCCAGCACCCCCACGGGGGGGCAGGGCTACGAGCAGTACTTC. It encodes CASTPTGGQGYEQYF.

The gene calls are TRBV4-3 and TRBJ1-1; a weak D match, TRBD1 (5 bases). Germline V CDR1 and CDR2: LGHNA, YSLEER. The V and J ends lost 4 bases and 2 bases respectively, with 11 bases between them. This CDR3 contains 14 residues. CDR3 nucleotide sequence: TGCGCCAGCAGCCTCGGGGGGGGAAACACTGAAGCTTTCTTT. Translated, it gives CASSLGGGNTEAFF.

The chain uses TRBV19 and TRBJ2-3, with TRBD2 matching 7 bases. Germline V gives CDR1 LNHDA, CDR2 SQIVND (reference sequence). The CDR3 loop spans 14 amino acids. V shed 2 bases and J 4 bases; nucleotides not matched to a gene: 3. CDR3 amino acids: CASSIREVSDTQYF. CDR3 sequence (DNA): TGTGCCAGTAGTATACGGGAGGTCTCAGATACGCAGTATTTT.

The V gene is TRBV30, the J gene TRBJ2-5, with D tentatively TRBD2 (6 bases). This CDR3 comprises 13 residues. Trimming shortened V by 3 bases and J by 4 bases, and 12 bases separated the two germline ends. CDR1 and CDR2 (germline): GTSNPN, SVGIG (reference sequence). The CDR3: CAWSPGVRETQYF. The CDR3 coding sequence is TGTGCCTGGAGCCCGGGAGTTCGAGAGACCCAGTACTTC. The full variable domain, in which reference TRBV30 and TRBJ2-5 provide the parts outside the CDR3, is SQTIHQWPATLVQPVGSPLSLECTVEGTSNPNLYWYRQAAGRGLQLLFYSVGIGQISSEVPQNLSASRPQDRQFILSSKKLLLSDSGFYLCAWSPGVRETQYFGPGTRLLVL.

The chain links TRBV11-2 to TRBJ2-2, with D unclear. This CDR3 has 12 residues. V shed 5 bases and J shed 6 bases, with 7 bases lying between them. Germline CDR1 SGHAT, CDR2 FQNNGV. In nucleotides, the CDR3 is TGTGCCAGCAGCCCCCATTCCGGGGAGCTGTTTTTT. Encoded protein: CASSPHSGELFF.

The J gene is TRBJ2-7, the V gene TRBV27, with TRBD2 identical over 8 bases. The germline V gene has CDR1 MNHEY and CDR2 SMNVEV (reference sequence). V lost 8 bases, J lost 0 bases, and 9 bases stayed unmatched. The CDR3 spans 15 residues. The CDR3 bases are TGTGCCAGCGCAAGCGGGAGCACCCTCTCCTACGAGCAGTACTTC. Translation: CASASGSTLSYEQYF.

This clone has just a few counts. The chain is built from TRBV19 and TRBJ2-1; 7 nucleotides match TRBD2. V dropped 8 bases and J dropped 3; count of bases not matched to a gene: 19. This CDR3 spans 18 amino acids. CDR1 and CDR2 (germline): LNHDA, SQIVND (reference sequence). The CDR3 DNA reads TGTGCCAGTTCCACGAGGGGTACCACTAGCGCGATCTACAATGAGCAGTTCTTC. Protein sequence: CASSTRGTTSAIYNEQFF.

This chain links TRBV28 with TRBJ2-3; tentatively, D is TRBD2 (6 bases). V was pared by 6 bases and J by 2 bases, with 12 bases between. The CDR3 contains 14 residues. Germline lookup yields CDR1 MDHEN and CDR2 SYDVKM. CDR3 DNA sequence: TGTGCCAGCAGCTCCGGGACTCTCACAGATACGCAGTATTTT. It is translated as CASSSGTLTDTQYF.

The chain combines TRBV18 with TRBJ2-2, with D tentatively TRBD2 (7 bases). The V gene lost 2 bases and the J gene lost 4 bases, with 23 bases spanning the gap. Germline loops: CDR1 KGHSH, CDR2 LQKENI. CDR3 length equals 19 residues. CDR3 nucleotides: TGTGCCAGCTCACCATCTTTTGGAGCGGGACATGGGGTCACCGGGGAGCTGTTTTTT. Translating gives CASSPSFGAGHGVTGELFF.

The CDR3 bases are TGTGCCAGCAGTGGACAGGGGGCGCCCAATGAGCAGTTCTTC. Protein: CASSGQGAPNEQFF. The gene calls are TRBV6-1 and TRBJ2-1; 10 bases fit TRBD1. V lost 4 bases, J lost 6 bases, and 3 bases stayed unmatched. The CDR3 is made up of 14 amino acids. Germline CDR1 reads MNHNS; CDR2 reads SASEGT.

The chain is built from TRBV4-3 and TRBJ1-1; D gene unclear. Between the trimmed V and J ends, which lost 4 bases and 4 bases, there was a span of 10 bases. The germline V gene has CDR1 LGHNA and CDR2 YSLEER. The length of the CDR3 is 13 residues. In nucleotides, the CDR3 is TGCGCCAGCAGCCCCACTCGGGGCACTGAAGCTTTCTTT. Residues: CASSPTRGTEAFF.